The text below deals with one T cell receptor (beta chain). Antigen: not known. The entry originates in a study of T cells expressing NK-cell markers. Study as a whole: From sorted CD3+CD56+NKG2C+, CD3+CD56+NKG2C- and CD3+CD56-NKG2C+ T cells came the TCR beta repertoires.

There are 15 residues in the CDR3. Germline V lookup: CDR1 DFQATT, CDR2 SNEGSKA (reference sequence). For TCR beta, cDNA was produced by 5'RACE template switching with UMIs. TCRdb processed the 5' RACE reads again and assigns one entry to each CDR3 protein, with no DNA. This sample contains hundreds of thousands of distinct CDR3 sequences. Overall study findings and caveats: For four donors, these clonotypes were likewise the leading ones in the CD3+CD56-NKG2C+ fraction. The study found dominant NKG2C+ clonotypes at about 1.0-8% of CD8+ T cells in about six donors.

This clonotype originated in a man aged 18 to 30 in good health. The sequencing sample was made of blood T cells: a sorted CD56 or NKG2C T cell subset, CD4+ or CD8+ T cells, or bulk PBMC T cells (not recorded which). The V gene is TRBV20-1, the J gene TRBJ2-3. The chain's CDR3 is CSARGTYLLKDTQYF.